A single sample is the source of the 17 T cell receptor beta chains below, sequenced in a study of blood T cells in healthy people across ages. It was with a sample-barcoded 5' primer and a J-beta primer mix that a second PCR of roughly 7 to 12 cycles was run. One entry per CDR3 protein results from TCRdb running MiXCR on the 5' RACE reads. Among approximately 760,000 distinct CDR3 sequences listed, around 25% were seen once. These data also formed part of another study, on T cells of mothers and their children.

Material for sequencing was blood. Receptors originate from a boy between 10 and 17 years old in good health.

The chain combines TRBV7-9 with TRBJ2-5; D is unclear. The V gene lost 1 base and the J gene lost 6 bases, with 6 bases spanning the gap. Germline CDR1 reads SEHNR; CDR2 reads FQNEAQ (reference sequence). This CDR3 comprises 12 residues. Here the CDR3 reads CASSLGRQTQYF. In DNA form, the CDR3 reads TGTGCCAGCAGCTTAGGTCGACAGACCCAGTACTTC.

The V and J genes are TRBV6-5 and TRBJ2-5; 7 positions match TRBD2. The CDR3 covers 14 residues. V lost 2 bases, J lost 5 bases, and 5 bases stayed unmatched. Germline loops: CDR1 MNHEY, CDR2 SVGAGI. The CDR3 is CASSYVGGPETQYF. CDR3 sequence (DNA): TGTGCCAGCAGTTACGTGGGAGGGCCGGAGACCCAGTACTTC.

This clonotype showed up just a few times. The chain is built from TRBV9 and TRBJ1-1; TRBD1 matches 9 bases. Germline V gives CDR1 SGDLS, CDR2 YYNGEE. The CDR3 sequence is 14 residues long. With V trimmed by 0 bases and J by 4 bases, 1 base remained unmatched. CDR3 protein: CASSVETGGTEAFF. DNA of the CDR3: TGTGCCAGCAGCGTAGAGACAGGGGGCACTGAAGCTTTCTTT.

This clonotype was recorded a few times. The DNA for the CDR3 is TGTGCCAGCAGTGAAAGTGTATACACTGAAGCTTTCTTT. Protein product: CASSESVYTEAFF. V is TRBV6-1 and J is TRBJ1-1; D is unresolved. The V gene's germline CDR1 is MNHNS and CDR2 SASEGT. This CDR3 region has 13 residues. V lost 2 bases and J 3 bases, leaving 7 bases between the germline ends.

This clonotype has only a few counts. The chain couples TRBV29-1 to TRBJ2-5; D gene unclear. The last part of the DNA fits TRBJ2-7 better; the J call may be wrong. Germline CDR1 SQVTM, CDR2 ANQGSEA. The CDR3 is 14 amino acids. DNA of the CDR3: TGCAGCGTTGTGTTCCAGCCGAGCTCCTACGAGCAGTACTTC. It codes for CSVVFQPSSYEQYF.

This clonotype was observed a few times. As DNA, the CDR3 is TGTGCCAGCAGCTTAGGGGTGGAGTTGAACACTGAAGCTTTCTTT. Its translation: CASSLGVELNTEAFF. The chain couples TRBV5-8 to TRBJ1-1; D might be TRBD1 (5 bases). V was cut by 2 bases and J by 0 bases, with 11 bases left in between. The CDR3 spans 15 residues. Germline values: CDR1 SGHTS, CDR2 YDEGEE.

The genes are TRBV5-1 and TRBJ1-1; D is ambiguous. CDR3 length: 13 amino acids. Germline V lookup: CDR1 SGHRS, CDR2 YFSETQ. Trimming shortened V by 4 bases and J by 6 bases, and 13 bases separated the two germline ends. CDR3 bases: TGCGCCAGCAGCGTCGGAGGAGTACCTGAAGCTTTCTTT. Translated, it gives CASSVGGVPEAFF.

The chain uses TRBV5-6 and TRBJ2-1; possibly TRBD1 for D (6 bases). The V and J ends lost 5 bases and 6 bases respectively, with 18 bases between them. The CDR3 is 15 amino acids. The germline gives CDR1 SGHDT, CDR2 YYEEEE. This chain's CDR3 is CASSPTRGPGNEQFF. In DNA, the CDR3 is TGTGCCAGCAGTCCAACCAGGGGCCCTGGCAATGAGCAGTTCTTC. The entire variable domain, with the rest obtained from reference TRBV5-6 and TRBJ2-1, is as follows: DAGVTQSPTHLIKTRGQQVTLRCSPKSGHDTVSWYQQALGQGPQFIFQYYEEEERQRGNFPDRFSGHQFPNYSSELNVNALLLGDSALYLCASSPTRGPGNEQFFGPGTRLTVL.

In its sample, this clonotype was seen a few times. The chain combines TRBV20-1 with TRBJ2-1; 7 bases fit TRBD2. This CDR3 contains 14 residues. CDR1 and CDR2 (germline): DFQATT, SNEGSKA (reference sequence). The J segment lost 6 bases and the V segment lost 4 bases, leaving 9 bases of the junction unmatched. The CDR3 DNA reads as TGCAGTGCTAAGACCGCGGGAGAGATCAATGAGCAGTTCTTC. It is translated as CSAKTAGEINEQFF.

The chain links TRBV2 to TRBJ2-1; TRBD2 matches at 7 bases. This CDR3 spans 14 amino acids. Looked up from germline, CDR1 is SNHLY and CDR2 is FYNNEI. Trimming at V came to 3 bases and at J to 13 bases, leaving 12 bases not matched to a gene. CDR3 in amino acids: CASSDWTSGTTQFF. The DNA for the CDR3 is TGTGCCAGCAGTGATTGGACTTCCGGGACTACACAGTTCTTC.

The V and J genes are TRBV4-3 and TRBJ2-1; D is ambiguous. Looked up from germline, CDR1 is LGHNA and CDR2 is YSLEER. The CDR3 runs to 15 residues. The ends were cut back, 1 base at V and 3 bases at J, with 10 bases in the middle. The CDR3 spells CASSQGRLGYNEQFF. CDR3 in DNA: TGCGCCAGCAGCCAAGGTCGGCTCGGCTACAATGAGCAGTTCTTC.

The DNA for the CDR3 is TGTGCCAGCAGCTTATCAAACGGGGAAGAGCGTGGGCAGTACTTC. It translates to CASSLSNGEERGQYF. The chain combines TRBV7-9 with TRBJ2-7; TRBD2 is a possible D gene (5 bases). The CDR3 consists of 15 residues. V lost 2 bases and J lost 9, with 20 bases in between. The V gene's germline CDR1 is SEHNR and CDR2 FQNEAQ (reference sequence).

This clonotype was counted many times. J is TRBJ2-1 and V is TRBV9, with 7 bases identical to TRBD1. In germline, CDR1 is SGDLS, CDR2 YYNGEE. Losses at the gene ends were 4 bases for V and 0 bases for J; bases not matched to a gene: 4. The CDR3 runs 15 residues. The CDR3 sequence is CASSPTGSSYNEQFF. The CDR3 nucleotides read TGTGCCAGCAGCCCGACAGGGAGCTCCTACAATGAGCAGTTCTTC.

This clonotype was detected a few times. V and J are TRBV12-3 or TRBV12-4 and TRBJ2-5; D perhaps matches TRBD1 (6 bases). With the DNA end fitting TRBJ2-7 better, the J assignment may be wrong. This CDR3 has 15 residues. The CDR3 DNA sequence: TGTGCCAGCAGTTTAGCGGGGGCCACGGACTACGAGCAGTACTTC. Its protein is CASSLAGATDYEQYF.

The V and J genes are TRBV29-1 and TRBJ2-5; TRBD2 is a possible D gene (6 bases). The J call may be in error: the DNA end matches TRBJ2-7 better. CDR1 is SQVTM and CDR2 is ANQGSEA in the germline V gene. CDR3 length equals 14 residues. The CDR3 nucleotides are TGCAGCGTTGAAGATCCCGGGGGCTCCTACGAGCAGTACTTC. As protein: CSVEDPGGSYEQYF.

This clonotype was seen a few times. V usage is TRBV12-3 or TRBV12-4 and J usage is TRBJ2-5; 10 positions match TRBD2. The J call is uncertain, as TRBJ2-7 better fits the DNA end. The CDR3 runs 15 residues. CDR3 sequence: CASSYTSGASYEQYF. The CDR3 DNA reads TGTGCCAGCAGTTACACTAGCGGGGCCTCCTACGAGCAGTACTTC.

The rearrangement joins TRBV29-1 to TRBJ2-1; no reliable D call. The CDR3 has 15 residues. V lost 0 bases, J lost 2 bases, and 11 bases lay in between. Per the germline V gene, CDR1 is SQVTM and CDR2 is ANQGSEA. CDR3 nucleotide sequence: TGCAGCGTTGAAGATGGGGTAACGACCTACAATGAGCAGTTCTTC. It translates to CSVEDGVTTYNEQFF.